These 12 T cell receptor beta chains came from one sample sequenced in a study of T cell changes during pregnancy in multiple sclerosis. Sequenced by immunoSEQ multiplex PCR; TCRdb stores in-frame clones only, minus some. The sample has tens of thousands of clones, roughly 89% seen once. The sample was CD8+ T cells from peripheral blood mononuclear cells, taken before pregnancy. These receptors originate from a female donor with multiple sclerosis, enrolled in a pregnancy study.

The V gene is TRBV5-6, the J gene TRBJ1-2; D is possibly TRBD1 (6 bases). Germline CDR1 SGHDT, CDR2 YYEEEE. V was clipped by 4 bases and J by 8 bases, with 18 bases between them. This CDR3 is built from 14 residues. The CDR3 DNA reads TGTGCCAGCAGCGAATACAGGGATATGCGGGGCTACACCTTC. Translating it yields CASSEYRDMRGYTF.

The chain couples TRBV6-1 to TRBJ1-6; 8 bases are a match to TRBD1. Germline assignment: CDR1 MNHNS and CDR2 SASEGT. V gave up 6 bases and J gave up 7 bases; unmatched junction bases: 5. The CDR3 is 14 amino acids. The CDR3 loop reads CASSLRGQNSPLHF. CDR3 coding DNA: TGTGCCAGCAGCCTCAGGGGGCAGAATTCACCCCTCCACTTT.

The chain recombines TRBV15 with TRBJ2-7; TRBD1 is a possible D gene (6 bases). V lost 0 bases to trimming and J lost 3 bases, with 12 bases between them. CDR1 and CDR2 from the germline V gene are LNHNV and YYDKDF (reference sequence). The CDR3 contains 15 residues. The CDR3 sequence: CATSRDRKGVYEQYF. As DNA, the CDR3 is TGTGCCACCAGCAGAGATCGGAAGGGGGTCTACGAGCAGTACTTC. The variable domain in full, completed from reference TRBV15 and TRBJ2-7, reads DAMVIQNPRYQVTQFGKPVTLSCSQTLNHNVMYWYQQKSSQAPKLLFHYYDKDFNNEADTPDNFQSRRPNTSFCFLDIRSPGLGDTAMYLCATSRDRKGVYEQYFGPGTRLTVT.

V and J are TRBV27 and TRBJ2-7, with D maybe TRBD1 (5 bases). Germline CDR1 MNHEY, CDR2 SMNVEV (reference sequence). The CDR3 is 13 amino acids. Trimming left V 3 bases short and J 2 bases short, with 8 bases between. The CDR3 DNA follows: TGTGCCAGCAGTTTGGACACGACCTACGAGCAGTACTTC. As protein: CASSLDTTYEQYF.

This rearrangement joins TRBV18 to TRBJ1-1; D uncertain. The CDR3 contains 12 residues. Trimming removed 6 bases from V and 1 base from J, with 6 bases in between. Looked up from germline, CDR1 is KGHSH and CDR2 is LQKENI. The CDR3 spells CASSPSNTEAFF. CDR3 nucleotide sequence: TGTGCCAGCTCCCCTTCGAACACTGAAGCTTTCTTT.

This clone showed up just once. V is TRBV15 and J is TRBJ2-3, with D uncertain. Germline V CDR1 and CDR2: LNHNV, YYDKDF (reference sequence). The CDR3 consists of 14 residues. V shed 4 bases and J shed 0 bases, with 8 bases lying between them. The CDR3 region has the DNA TGTGCCACCAGCAAGACATTTAGCACAGATACGCAGTATTTT. Its protein product is CATSKTFSTDTQYF. The full variable domain, in which reference TRBV15 and TRBJ2-3 provide the parts outside the CDR3, is DAMVIQNPRYQVTQFGKPVTLSCSQTLNHNVMYWYQQKSSQAPKLLFHYYDKDFNNEADTPDNFQSRRPNTSFCFLDIRSPGLGDTAMYLCATSKTFSTDTQYFGPGTRLTVL.

V and J are TRBV6-5 and TRBJ1-1; no clear D gene. The CDR3 runs 15 residues. The V end was cut by 0 bases, the J end by 4 bases, with 12 bases between. Germline CDR1 and CDR2: MNHEY and SVGAGI. CDR3 protein: CASSYSRGGLTEAFF. CDR3 coding DNA: TGTGCCAGCAGTTACTCGCGGGGTGGGCTCACTGAAGCTTTCTTT.

This chain connects TRBV27 to TRBJ2-7; perhaps TRBD1 as D (6 bases). There are 15 residues in the CDR3. Trimming pared 2 bases from V and 3 bases from J, leaving 14 bases between. The germline CDR1 and CDR2 sequences are MNHEY and SMNVEV (reference sequence). The CDR3 sequence: CASSLAVRGYYEQYF. CDR3 nucleotide sequence: TGTGCCAGCAGTTTAGCCGTCAGGGGCTACTACGAGCAGTACTTC.

This clone has only a few counts. The chain recombines TRBV13 with TRBJ1-1; D may be TRBD1 (6 bases). V was trimmed by 5 bases and J by 7 bases, leaving 14 bases between them. CDR1 and CDR2 from the germline V gene are PRHDT and FYEKMQ (reference sequence). The CDR3 has 13 amino acids. CDR3 region: CASSPRGGIEAFF. In DNA, the CDR3 is TGTGCCAGCAGCCCTAGGGGGGGGATTGAAGCTTTCTTT.

The chain combines TRBV7-8 with TRBJ2-5, with D perhaps matching TRBD2 (6 bases). CDR3 length: 14 amino acids. Germline values: CDR1 SGHVS, CDR2 FQNEAQ. V was clipped by 2 bases and J by 2 bases, with 9 bases between them. The CDR3 DNA reads TGTGCCAGCAGCTTACTTAGCGGACAAGAGACCCAGTACTTC. Protein sequence: CASSLLSGQETQYF.

The chain has TRBV7-2 and TRBJ2-5; 7 bases line up with TRBD1. The J call may be wrong; the DNA end is better matched by TRBJ2-7. Germline CDR1 and CDR2: SGHTA and FQGNSA. This CDR3 contains 15 residues. The chain's CDR3 is CASSLITGQTYEQYF. The CDR3 nucleotides read TGTGCCAGCAGCTTAATAACGGGACAGACCTACGAGCAGTACTTC.

The chain recombines TRBV7-8 with TRBJ1-6, with D possibly being TRBD1 (5 bases). V was shortened by 5 bases and J by 9 bases, with 20 bases between the two germline ends. The CDR3 is 16 amino acids. Germline assignment: CDR1 SGHVS and CDR2 FQNEAQ. The CDR3 loop is CASSPRVGGEASPLHF. As DNA, the CDR3 is TGTGCCAGCAGCCCACGCGTGGGGGGGGAGGCTTCACCCCTCCACTTT. The full variable domain, in which reference TRBV7-8 and TRBJ1-6 provide the parts outside the CDR3, is GAGVSQSPRYKVAKRGQDVALRCDPISGHVSLFWYQQALGQGPEFLTYFQNEAQLDKSGLPSDRFFAERPEGSVSTLKIQRTQQEDSAVYLCASSPRVGGEASPLHFGNGTRLTVT.